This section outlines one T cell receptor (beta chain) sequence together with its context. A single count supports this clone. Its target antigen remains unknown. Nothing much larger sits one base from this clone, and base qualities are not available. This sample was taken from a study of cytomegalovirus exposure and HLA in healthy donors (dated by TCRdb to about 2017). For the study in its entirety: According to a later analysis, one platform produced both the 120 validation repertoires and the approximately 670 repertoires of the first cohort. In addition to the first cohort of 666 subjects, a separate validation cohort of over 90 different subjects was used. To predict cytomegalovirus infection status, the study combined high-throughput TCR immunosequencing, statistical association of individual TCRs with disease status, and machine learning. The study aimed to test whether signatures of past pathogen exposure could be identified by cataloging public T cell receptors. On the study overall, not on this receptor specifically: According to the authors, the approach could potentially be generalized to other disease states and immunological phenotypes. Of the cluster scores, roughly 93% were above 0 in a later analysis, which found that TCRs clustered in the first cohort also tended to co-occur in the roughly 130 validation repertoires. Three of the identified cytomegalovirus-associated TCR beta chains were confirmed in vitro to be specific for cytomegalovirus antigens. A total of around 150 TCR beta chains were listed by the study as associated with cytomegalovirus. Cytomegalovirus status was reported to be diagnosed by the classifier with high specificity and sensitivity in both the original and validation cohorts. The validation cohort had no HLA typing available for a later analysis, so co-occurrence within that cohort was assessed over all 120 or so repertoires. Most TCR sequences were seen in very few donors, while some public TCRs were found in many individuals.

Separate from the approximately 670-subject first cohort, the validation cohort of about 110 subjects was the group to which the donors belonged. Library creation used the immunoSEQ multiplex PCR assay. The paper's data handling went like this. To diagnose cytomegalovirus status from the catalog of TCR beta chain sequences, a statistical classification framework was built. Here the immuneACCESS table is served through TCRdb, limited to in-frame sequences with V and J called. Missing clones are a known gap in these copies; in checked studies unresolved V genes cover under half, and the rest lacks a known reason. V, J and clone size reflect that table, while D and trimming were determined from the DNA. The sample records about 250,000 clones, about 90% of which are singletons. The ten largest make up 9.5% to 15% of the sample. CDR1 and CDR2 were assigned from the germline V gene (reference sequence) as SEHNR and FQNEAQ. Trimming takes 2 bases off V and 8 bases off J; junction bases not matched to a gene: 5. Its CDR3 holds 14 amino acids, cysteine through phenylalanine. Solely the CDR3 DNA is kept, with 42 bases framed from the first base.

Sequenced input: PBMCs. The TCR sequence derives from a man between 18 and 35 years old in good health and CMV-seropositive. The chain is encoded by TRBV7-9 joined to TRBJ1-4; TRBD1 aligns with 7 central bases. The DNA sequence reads TGTGCCAGCAGCTTAACAGGGGAGGGAGAAAAACTGTTTTTT. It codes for CASSLTGEGEKLFF. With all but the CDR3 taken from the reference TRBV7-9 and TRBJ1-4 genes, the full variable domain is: DTGVSQNPRHKITKRGQNVTFRCDPISEHNRLYWYRQTLGQGPEFLTYFQNEAQLEKSRLLSDRFSAERPKGSFSTLEIQRTEQGDSAMYLCASSLTGEGEKLFFGSGTQLSVL.